The rows below give T cell receptor beta chains drawn from one sample of a study of response to subunit inactivated influenza vaccine. TCRdb fed the RT-PCR reads into MiXCR, producing one record per CDR3 protein. The table has more than 500,000 distinct CDR3 sequences, about 11% seen once; the top ten hold more than 9.5%. Separately, the same data were catalogued under a study of T cells expressing NK-cell markers.

Material: PBMCs from blood, obtained on the day of vaccination. The receptors originated from a man aged 50-59 years who received an inactivated influenza vaccine. CDR3s include the opening cysteine and the closing phenylalanine or tryptophan. Each record gives: V gene, clone size, J gene, D gene, CDR3 DNA, CDR3 protein. D genes are given only for firm matches. Where a row states a size, it is once, few, many or the class of an expanded clone; other rows omit it.

>TRBV7-2|many|TRBJ2-2|TRBD2
TGTGCCAGCAGCTACCTTAGCGGGGGAAACACCGGGGAGCTGTTTTTT
CASSYLSGGNTGELFF
>TRBV28|few|TRBJ2-5|.
TGTGCCAGCAGTCCTGGAGGATTTGGAGAGACCCAGTACTTC
CASSPGGFGETQYF
>TRBV11-1|.|TRBJ2-2|TRBD1
TGTGCCAGCAGCTCCGGGACAGGGGCGTTCTTAAACACCGGGGAGCTGTTTTTT
CASSSGTGAFLNTGELFF
>TRBV20-1|many|TRBJ1-1|.
TGCAGTGCTAGAGGCGGGGGGGGCACTGAAGCTTTCTTT
CSARGGGGTEAFF
>TRBV20-1|.|TRBJ2-7|TRBD1
TGCAGTGCTAGCCGGGACAGGGGGCAATACGAGCAGTACTTC
CSASRDRGQYEQYF
>TRBV6-2/TRBV6-3|few|TRBJ2-5|.
TGTGCCAGCGGCTACCGGGACCCCAAGCGAGAGACCCAGTACTTC
CASGYRDPKRETQYF
>TRBV4-2|.|TRBJ1-2|.
TGTGCCAGCAGCCAAGATCCGGCCGTTAACTATGGCTACACCTTC
CASSQDPAVNYGYTF
>TRBV12-3/TRBV12-4|many|TRBJ2-6|.
TGTGCCAGCAGAGCCGTCCGCTCTGGGGCCAACGTCCTGACTTTC
CASRAVRSGANVLTF
>TRBV7-6|.|TRBJ1-1|.
TGTGCCAGCAGCCGGGCAAGGAACACTGAAGCTTTCTTT
CASSRARNTEAFF
>TRBV28|.|TRBJ1-1|.
TGTGCCAGCAGTTTGTCTTGGAAAGGGAACACTGAAGCTTTCTTT
CASSLSWKGNTEAFF
>TRBV5-1|few|TRBJ2-3|.
TGCGCCAGCAGCTTGTCGCGGCTCGGCACAGATACGCAGTATTTT
CASSLSRLGTDTQYF
>TRBV4-2|few|TRBJ2-3|TRBD2
TGTGCCAGCAGCCAAGAGCAGCGGGAGGGCCAAGATACGCAGTATTTT
CASSQEQREGQDTQYF
>TRBV15|.|TRBJ2-1|.
TGTGCCACCAGCAGAGCAATTGAGTTTCCCACTGACAATGAGCAGTTCTTC
CATSRAIEFPTDNEQFF
>TRBV28|.|TRBJ1-2|TRBD1
TGTGCCAGCATCCCGGCAGGGGGCAGGGGCTACACCTTC
CASIPAGGRGYTF
>TRBV2|.|TRBJ2-5|.
TGTGCCAGCAGTGAACCGGCTAGTCGGGAGACCCAGTACTTC
CASSEPASRETQYF
>TRBV6-1|few|TRBJ1-3|.
TGTGCCAGTTGGGGGGGAGCGACTGGAAACACCATATATTTT
CASWGGATGNTIYF
>TRBV9|many|TRBJ1-1|.
TGTGCCAGCAGCGTAGACGGGTCTTCGAACACTGAAGCTTTCTTT
CASSVDGSSNTEAFF
>TRBV12-3/TRBV12-4|.|TRBJ2-5|.
TGTGCCAGCAGTCTAACTCCCGGGACCGCTGCCGAGACCCAGTACTTC
CASSLTPGTAAETQYF
>TRBV29-1|.|TRBJ2-3|TRBD2
TGCAGCGTTGAAGTAGGCAGCGGGAGGGCCGCAGATACGCAGTATTTT
CSVEVGSGRAADTQYF
>TRBV12-3/TRBV12-4|many|TRBJ2-1|.
TGTGCCAGCAGCCCCCCTCTTGGAGCGGGCTACAATGAGCAGTTCTTC
CASSPPLGAGYNEQFF
>TRBV6-5|.|TRBJ2-7|TRBD2
TGTGCCAGCAGTTATGCTCGGGGAGGGATCTACGAGCAGTACTTC
CASSYARGGIYEQYF
>TRBV28|few|TRBJ2-3|TRBD2
TGTGCCAGCAGAATTAGCGGGGCTAGCACAGATACGCAGTATTTT
CASRISGASTDTQYF
>TRBV6-1|.|TRBJ1-2|.
TGTGCCAGCAGCCAGTTCGGACTCAGACAGCTTAACTATGGCTACACCTTC
CASSQFGLRQLNYGYTF
>TRBV20-1|few|TRBJ2-1|TRBD2
TGCAGTGCTAGAGATCCCCTAGCGGGAGTGGTGGACAATGAGCAGTTCTTC
CSARDPLAGVVDNEQFF
>TRBV28|.|TRBJ2-7|TRBD2
TGTGCCAGCAGTTCCGTGGGGGGGGAGTCCTACGAGCAGTACTTC
CASSSVGGESYEQYF
>TRBV6-1|few|TRBJ1-5|.
TGTGCCAGCAGTGAGTTAGGTGGGCCCCAGCATTTT
CASSELGGPQHF
>TRBV20-1|once|TRBJ2-7|TRBD2
TGCAGTGCCACTTCTATAGCGGGAGAGGACGAGCAGTACTTC
CSATSIAGEDEQYF
>TRBV27|many|TRBJ1-2|.
TGTGCCAGCAGTTCCCCGACAGGCTATGGCTACACCTTC
CASSSPTGYGYTF
>TRBV11-1|many|TRBJ2-2|.
TGTGCCAGCACCCCCCTACCCGGGGAGCTGTTTTTT
CASTPLPGELFF
>TRBV7-2|.|TRBJ2-1|.
TGTGCCAGCAGCTTAGTGGACGGCTACAATGAGCAGTTCTTC
CASSLVDGYNEQFF
>TRBV4-2|.|TRBJ2-2|TRBD2
TGTGCCAGCAGCATAGCGGGAGGCCGCAACACCGGGGAGCTGTTTTTT
CASSIAGGRNTGELFF
>TRBV7-2|.|TRBJ1-1|.
TGTGCCAGCAGCTTGGAGGGGAGCGCTTTCTTT
CASSLEGSAFF
>TRBV9|.|TRBJ2-1|.
TGTGCCAACCAACAGGGAGGTGTCTACAATGAGCAGTTCTTC
CANQQGGVYNEQFF
>TRBV7-9|.|TRBJ1-1|.
TGTGCCAGCAGCTTAATAAGATACACTGAAGCTTTCTTT
CASSLIRYTEAFF
>TRBV7-2|many|TRBJ1-6|.
TGTGCCAGCAGCTTAGGGGGGTCACCCCTCCACTTT
CASSLGGSPLHF
>TRBV4-2|.|TRBJ2-2|TRBD1
TGTGCCAGCAGCCCCCTGGGACAGACCAACACCGGGGAGCTGTTTTTT
CASSPLGQTNTGELFF
>TRBV7-9|many|TRBJ1-2|.
TGTGCCAGCAGCTTAGAAGCCGGGAACTATGGCTACACCTTC
CASSLEAGNYGYTF
>TRBV5-1|.|TRBJ2-2|.
TGCGCCAGCAGCTTGGCCTTGTCCCGGTCCAACACCGGGGAGCTGTTTTTT
CASSLALSRSNTGELFF
>TRBV20-1|many|TRBJ2-1|TRBD1
TGCAGTGCTAGGACAGGGGTCCTTCAGTTCTTC
CSARTGVLQFF
>TRBV5-1|.|TRBJ2-3|.
TGCGCCAGCAGCCCCCAGGCGGGCCCTTTGATAGATACGCAGTATTTT
CASSPQAGPLIDTQYF
>TRBV14|few|TRBJ2-6|.
TGTGCCAGCAGTACACCAGGGGCCAACGTCCTGACTTTC
CASSTPGANVLTF
>TRBV5-6|few|TRBJ2-2|.
TGTGCCAGCAGCTTTCGGGGGCACGGGGAGCTGTTTTTT
CASSFRGHGELFF
>TRBV4-3|few|TRBJ1-2|TRBD1
TGCGCCAGCAGCCGAGGAAGGGGGACAGGGGGTGGCTACACCTTC
CASSRGRGTGGGYTF
>TRBV14|many|TRBJ2-7|.
TGTGCCAGCAGCCAAGAGAGCTACGAGCAGTACTTC
CASSQESYEQYF
>TRBV20-1|few|TRBJ2-1|.
TGCAGTGCTTGGGGGACCACCAATGAGCAGTTCTTC
CSAWGTTNEQFF
>TRBV5-1|.|TRBJ2-1|TRBD1
TGCGCCAGCAGCTTAGACCCTTACGGACAGGGGGTTTACAATGAGCAGTTCTTC
CASSLDPYGQGVYNEQFF
>TRBV3-1|.|TRBJ2-1|.
TGTGCCAGCAGCGGGGTGCTGGCCGAGACTTCCTACAATGAGCAGTTCTTC
CASSGVLAETSYNEQFF
>TRBV25-1|.|TRBJ1-2|.
TGTGCCAGCAGTGAGGCGACTGCTTATGGCTACACCTTC
CASSEATAYGYTF
>TRBV7-9|.|TRBJ1-6|TRBD1
TGTGCCAGCAGCTTAGGACAGGGGGAAGGCAATTCACCCCTCCACTTT
CASSLGQGEGNSPLHF
>TRBV11-1|.|TRBJ2-5|.
TGTGCCAGCAGCTGGCGGACGGGACACGAAGAGACCCAGTACTTC
CASSWRTGHEETQYF
>TRBV12-3/TRBV12-4|.|TRBJ2-7|TRBD2
TGTGCCAGCAGTAAAGGGACTAGCGGGATATTGAACTACGAGCAGTACTTC
CASSKGTSGILNYEQYF
>TRBV4-3|many|TRBJ1-1|.
TGCGCCAGCAGCCAAGGTCTACTGAACACTGAAGCTTTCTTT
CASSQGLLNTEAFF
>TRBV27|.|TRBJ2-7|.
TGTGCCAGCAGTTTATTCAGCCCCTCCTACGAGCAGTACTTC
CASSLFSPSYEQYF
>TRBV7-7|few|TRBJ2-2|.
TGTGCCAGCAGCTTAGCGCCTGGGGGATTCACCGGGGAGCTGTTTTTT
CASSLAPGGFTGELFF
>TRBV20-1|few|TRBJ2-7|TRBD1
TGCAGTGCTATCGCCGGGACAGGGTCTTACGAGCAGTACTTC
CSAIAGTGSYEQYF